Included here is one TCR beta chain sequence, with context. Antigen: not known. This sample is drawn from a study of regulatory T cells in long-lasting Graves disease. Arm-PCR with iRepertoire HTBI primers amplified the CDR3 regions for these TCR beta libraries. Using its own MiXCR run on the multiplex PCR reads, TCRdb lists one record per CDR3 protein. The repertoire holds 350,000 to 400,000 distinct CDR3 sequences, with around 16% as singletons. The CDR3 covers 10 residues. The ends were cut back, 8 bases at V and 6 bases at J, with 6 bases in the middle. Study outcomes and limitations: Tissue studied was limited to peripheral blood, excluding thyroid tissue. Persistent disease exhibited a predilection for TRBV28, TRBJ1-2 and TRBJ2-5.

Regarding time point: newly diagnosed GD, antithyroid drugs for less than 3 months. PBMC RNA served as the TCR library source. The sample was also linked to a second study, of T cells in Graves' hyperthyroidism and ophthalmopathy.

This clonotype was sampled from a woman aged 18-29 years with Graves disease. Source: peripheral blood mononuclear cells (PBMCs), taken at new diagnosis, from a patient treated with antithyroid drugs. The rearrangement links TRBV12-3 or TRBV12-4 to TRBJ2-3; D ambiguous. CDR3 nucleotide sequence: TGTGCCAGCGGGATTGATACGCAGTATTTT. It translates to CASGIDTQYF.